This T cell receptor beta chain was documented in a study of T cell responses to AZD1222 COVID-19 vaccine. The protocol was immunoSEQ multiplex PCR, while the TCRdb copy is restricted to in-frame clones and leaves out a portion. The repertoire consists of approximately 190,000 clones, with approximately 93% occurring once and the leading ten covering 0.95% to 1.1%. The TCR sequence derives from an adult who received the AZD1222 COVID-19 vaccine. This sample comprised peripheral blood, obtained 28 days after the second AZD1222 dose.

This chain's CDR3 is CASSQAPTGGNTIYF. The CDR3 nucleotides are TGTGCCAGCAGCCAAGCGCCTACGGGTGGAAACACCATATATTTT. This rearrangement joins TRBV14 to TRBJ1-3; no definite D call. Per the germline V gene, CDR1 is SGHDN and CDR2 is FVKESK. The V end was cut by 1 base, the J end by 3 bases, with 10 bases between. CDR3 length equals 15 residues.